A selection of T cell receptor beta chains follows, all from one sample in a study of blood T cell repertoires in COVID-19. Here immunoSEQ multiplex PCR was the method, and the copy in TCRdb shows in-frame clones only, minus some. The sample has about 140,000 clones, about 79% seen once. Sequencing was carried out using peripheral blood. These receptor sequences come from a woman older than 75 with active or convalescent COVID-19. Each CDR3 is given with its conserved first and last residue. Fields, in order: V gene, D gene, clone size, J gene, CDR3 DNA, CDR3 protein. D genes are given only for firm matches. A row's size may be missing; if present it is once, few, many or a size class.

v_call: TRBV10-3
d_call: .
clone_size: once
j_call: TRBJ2-1
cdr3_nt: TGTGCCATAGAGCGGGCCGGCCCAAACAATGAGCAGTTCTTC
cdr3_aa: CAIERAGPNNEQFF

v_call: TRBV19
d_call: TRBD1
clone_size: .
j_call: TRBJ2-7
cdr3_nt: TGTGCCAGTAGTGGGCGGACAGGGGGCCCAACGGGGCAGTACTTC
cdr3_aa: CASSGRTGGPTGQYF

v_call: TRBV5-1
d_call: .
clone_size: .
j_call: TRBJ1-6
cdr3_nt: TGCGCCAGCAGCTTGAGGGGAAATTCACCCCTCCACTTT
cdr3_aa: CASSLRGNSPLHF

v_call: TRBV12-5
d_call: TRBD1
clone_size: .
j_call: TRBJ1-5
cdr3_nt: TGTGCTAGTGCCTTGGGCGGGACAGATAATCAGCCCCAGCATTTT
cdr3_aa: CASALGGTDNQPQHF

v_call: TRBV2
d_call: .
clone_size: .
j_call: TRBJ1-3
cdr3_nt: TGTGCCAGCAGCCCATCCTCTGGAAACACCATATATTTT
cdr3_aa: CASSPSSGNTIYF

v_call: TRBV28
d_call: .
clone_size: .
j_call: TRBJ1-2
cdr3_nt: TGTGCCAGCACCCGGGGTCCGGGGGGCTATGGCTACACCTTC
cdr3_aa: CASTRGPGGYGYTF

v_call: TRBV6-6
d_call: .
clone_size: .
j_call: TRBJ1-1
cdr3_nt: TGTGCCAGCAGTCGGGGCAGCACTGAAGCTTTCTTT
cdr3_aa: CASSRGSTEAFF

v_call: TRBV28
d_call: .
clone_size: .
j_call: TRBJ1-4
cdr3_nt: TGTGCCAGCAGTCCCATAGGGTCACGGGGTGAAAAACTGTTTTTT
cdr3_aa: CASSPIGSRGEKLFF

v_call: TRBV7-8
d_call: .
clone_size: .
j_call: TRBJ1-6
cdr3_nt: TGTGCCAGCAGCTTGGGGCTGGATTCACCCCTCCACTTT
cdr3_aa: CASSLGLDSPLHF

v_call: TRBV11-2
d_call: .
clone_size: .
j_call: TRBJ1-5
cdr3_nt: TGTGCCAGCAGCTTAGATCGGAATCAGCCCCAGCATTTT
cdr3_aa: CASSLDRNQPQHF

v_call: TRBV5-1
d_call: TRBD2
clone_size: .
j_call: TRBJ2-2
cdr3_nt: TGCGCCAGCAGCCCAGGACTAGCGGGGGGTAGGGCCGACACCGGGGAGCTGTTTTTT
cdr3_aa: CASSPGLAGGRADTGELFF

v_call: TRBV7-8
d_call: TRBD1
clone_size: .
j_call: TRBJ2-7
cdr3_nt: TGTGCCAGCAGCCCGAGGACAGGGCAAGGCGAGCAGTACTTC
cdr3_aa: CASSPRTGQGEQYF

v_call: TRBV5-1
d_call: TRBD2
clone_size: once
j_call: TRBJ2-1
cdr3_nt: TGCGCCAGCAGCTTGGAGCCTCTAGCGGCGGTATACAATGAGCAGTTCTTC
cdr3_aa: CASSLEPLAAVYNEQFF

v_call: TRBV27
d_call: .
clone_size: few
j_call: TRBJ2-2
cdr3_nt: TGTGCCAGCCTCTCTTCCGAGACTCGGAGCACCGGGGAGCTGTTTTTT
cdr3_aa: CASLSSETRSTGELFF

v_call: TRBV10-3
d_call: TRBD1
clone_size: .
j_call: TRBJ1-2
cdr3_nt: TGTGCCATCAGTGGACAGGGTTATGGCTACACCTTC
cdr3_aa: CAISGQGYGYTF

v_call: TRBV2
d_call: TRBD2
clone_size: .
j_call: TRBJ2-5
cdr3_nt: TGTGCCAGCATGGCGGGGGGGGAAGAGACCCAGTACTTC
cdr3_aa: CASMAGGEETQYF

v_call: TRBV7-7
d_call: TRBD1
clone_size: .
j_call: TRBJ2-7
cdr3_nt: TGTGCTAGCAGCCCCCTTACAGGGGGCAACATCTACGAGCAGTACTTC
cdr3_aa: CASSPLTGGNIYEQYF

v_call: TRBV4-1
d_call: TRBD1
clone_size: .
j_call: TRBJ2-7
cdr3_nt: TGCGCCAGCAGCCATACCCAGGGACAGGGCCGATACGAGCAGTACTTC
cdr3_aa: CASSHTQGQGRYEQYF

v_call: TRBV7-9
d_call: .
clone_size: .
j_call: TRBJ1-5
cdr3_nt: TGTGCCAGCAGCTTAAACAGTGGGTTCGGCAATCAGCCCCAGCATTTT
cdr3_aa: CASSLNSGFGNQPQHF

v_call: TRBV19
d_call: .
clone_size: .
j_call: TRBJ1-2
cdr3_nt: TGTGCCAGTGCCCTAATGGGAGGTCCCTATGGCTACACCTTC
cdr3_aa: CASALMGGPYGYTF

v_call: TRBV7-8
d_call: .
clone_size: .
j_call: TRBJ2-1
cdr3_nt: TGTGCCAGCAGACCCCGGGGGTTGGAGCAGTTCTTC
cdr3_aa: CASRPRGLEQFF

v_call: TRBV13
d_call: .
clone_size: .
j_call: TRBJ1-1
cdr3_nt: TGTGCCAGCAGCTTGCGGAACACTGAAGCTTTCTTT
cdr3_aa: CASSLRNTEAFF

v_call: TRBV5-5
d_call: TRBD1
clone_size: .
j_call: TRBJ1-2
cdr3_nt: TGTGCCAGCAGCTTGGGGACAGGGGTCTCTGGCTACACCTTC
cdr3_aa: CASSLGTGVSGYTF

v_call: TRBV9
d_call: TRBD1
clone_size: .
j_call: TRBJ1-1
cdr3_nt: TGTGCCAGCAGCGTAGGGGCGGGAGGGGGCAGCACTGAAGCTTTCTTT
cdr3_aa: CASSVGAGGGSTEAFF

v_call: TRBV28
d_call: TRBD1
clone_size: .
j_call: TRBJ1-1
cdr3_nt: TGTGCCAGCAGGATCACCGACAGGGCGAACACTGAAGCTTTCTTT
cdr3_aa: CASRITDRANTEAFF

v_call: TRBV12-3/TRBV12-4
d_call: .
clone_size: .
j_call: TRBJ1-2
cdr3_nt: TGTGCCAGCAGCGTAGGGGCCGAGTTTTTTTACTCCTTC
cdr3_aa: CASSVGAEFFYSF

v_call: TRBV5-1
d_call: TRBD1
clone_size: .
j_call: TRBJ1-4
cdr3_nt: TGCGCCAGCAGCATCGGGACAGTTAATGAAAAACTGTTTTTT
cdr3_aa: CASSIGTVNEKLFF

v_call: TRBV19
d_call: TRBD1
clone_size: .
j_call: TRBJ1-2
cdr3_nt: TGTGCCAGTAGTGCCCGTGGACAGGCTGGGGACGGCTACACCTTC
cdr3_aa: CASSARGQAGDGYTF

v_call: TRBV3-1/TRBV3-2
d_call: TRBD2
clone_size: .
j_call: TRBJ2-7
cdr3_nt: TGTGCCAGCAGCCAAGCACGGACTAGCGGATCCGAGCAGTACTTC
cdr3_aa: CASSQARTSGSEQYF

v_call: TRBV19
d_call: .
clone_size: .
j_call: TRBJ1-2
cdr3_nt: TGTGCCAGTAGTCCGGGGGACTATGGCTACACCTTC
cdr3_aa: CASSPGDYGYTF

v_call: TRBV7-3
d_call: TRBD1
clone_size: .
j_call: TRBJ1-2
cdr3_nt: TGTGCCAGCAGCCCTACAGGGGGGTTTGGCTACACCTTC
cdr3_aa: CASSPTGGFGYTF

v_call: TRBV3-1/TRBV3-2
d_call: .
clone_size: .
j_call: TRBJ1-3
cdr3_nt: TGTGCCAGCAGCCAATTCCGGGGAACCTCTGGAAACACCATATATTTT
cdr3_aa: CASSQFRGTSGNTIYF

v_call: TRBV5-1
d_call: TRBD1
clone_size: few
j_call: TRBJ1-2
cdr3_nt: TGCGCCAGCAGCAGGGACAGGGGATGGGACTATGGCTACACCTTC
cdr3_aa: CASSRDRGWDYGYTF

v_call: TRBV6-1
d_call: TRBD1
clone_size: .
j_call: TRBJ1-5
cdr3_nt: TGTGCCAGCAGTGTGGGGACAGGGGGTGGCAATCAGCCCCAGCATTTT
cdr3_aa: CASSVGTGGGNQPQHF

v_call: TRBV5-4
d_call: .
clone_size: .
j_call: TRBJ2-5
cdr3_nt: TGTGCCAGCAGCCGGGGCCAAGAGACCCAGTACTTC
cdr3_aa: CASSRGQETQYF

v_call: TRBV4-3
d_call: .
clone_size: many
j_call: TRBJ2-2
cdr3_nt: TGCGCCAGCAGCCTCCAACCACCTCAGGGCGCGGACGCGAACACCGGGGAGCTGTTTTTT
cdr3_aa: CASSLQPPQGADANTGELFF

v_call: TRBV30
d_call: TRBD1
clone_size: .
j_call: TRBJ1-1
cdr3_nt: TGTGCCTGGAGTAGGGACAGGGGCCCGGAAGCTTTCTTT
cdr3_aa: CAWSRDRGPEAFF

v_call: TRBV2
d_call: .
clone_size: many
j_call: TRBJ2-7
cdr3_nt: TGTGCCAGCAAAGGGGCCTCCTACGAGCAGTACTTC
cdr3_aa: CASKGASYEQYF

v_call: TRBV7-2
d_call: TRBD2
clone_size: .
j_call: TRBJ2-5
cdr3_nt: TGTGCCAGCAGCTGGACTAGCGGGGAAGAGACCCAGTACTTC
cdr3_aa: CASSWTSGEETQYF

v_call: TRBV3-1/TRBV3-2
d_call: .
clone_size: .
j_call: TRBJ1-5
cdr3_nt: TGTGCCAGCAGCCAAGGCCGACAGCGTCGCAATCAGCCCCAGCATTTT
cdr3_aa: CASSQGRQRRNQPQHF

v_call: TRBV20-1
d_call: TRBD2
clone_size: .
j_call: TRBJ2-2
cdr3_nt: TGCAGTGCTAGTATCTTAACGGGGGGAAACGGGGAGCTGTTTTTT
cdr3_aa: CSASILTGGNGELFF

v_call: TRBV27
d_call: .
clone_size: .
j_call: TRBJ1-6
cdr3_nt: TGTGCCAGCACTATACAGGCCCGATATAATTCACCCCTCCACTTT
cdr3_aa: CASTIQARYNSPLHF

v_call: TRBV27
d_call: .
clone_size: .
j_call: TRBJ1-2
cdr3_nt: TGTGCCAGCAGTTCCACAGGGTTGGCCCACTATGGCTACACCTTC
cdr3_aa: CASSSTGLAHYGYTF

v_call: TRBV14
d_call: .
clone_size: .
j_call: TRBJ2-2
cdr3_nt: TGTGCCAGCAGCCAAGATCGTGGTCGGGCCGGGGAGCTGTTTTTT
cdr3_aa: CASSQDRGRAGELFF

v_call: TRBV7-2
d_call: .
clone_size: .
j_call: TRBJ2-7
cdr3_nt: TGTGCCAGCAGCCCCGAGGTAGCGGTGTCCTACGAGCAGTACTTC
cdr3_aa: CASSPEVAVSYEQYF

v_call: TRBV27
d_call: TRBD1
clone_size: .
j_call: TRBJ1-2
cdr3_nt: TGTGCCAGCAGTTTCTCGACAGGGTCAGTCCATGGCTACACCTTC
cdr3_aa: CASSFSTGSVHGYTF

v_call: TRBV6-1
d_call: .
clone_size: .
j_call: TRBJ1-2
cdr3_nt: TGTGCCAGCAGTGAAGGTTTGGGGAGCTATGGCTACACCTTC
cdr3_aa: CASSEGLGSYGYTF

v_call: TRBV7-9
d_call: .
clone_size: .
j_call: TRBJ1-2
cdr3_nt: TGTGCCAGCAGCTTAGGGGACACGGCCTATGGCTACACCTTC
cdr3_aa: CASSLGDTAYGYTF

v_call: TRBV19
d_call: TRBD1
clone_size: few
j_call: TRBJ1-6
cdr3_nt: TGTGCCAGTAGTGACCGGGACGCAGGGGGCTCCTATAATTCACCCCTCCACTTT
cdr3_aa: CASSDRDAGGSYNSPLHF

v_call: TRBV27
d_call: .
clone_size: .
j_call: TRBJ1-4
cdr3_nt: TGTGCCAGCAGTTTTGGTTGGGGGGGCGTAGCGGACAAACTGTTTTTT
cdr3_aa: CASSFGWGGVADKLFF

v_call: TRBV19
d_call: .
clone_size: once
j_call: TRBJ2-6
cdr3_nt: TGTGCCAGTAGTATATTAGGAGTTTCTGGGGCCAACGTCCTGACTTTC
cdr3_aa: CASSILGVSGANVLTF

v_call: TRBV6-5
d_call: .
clone_size: .
j_call: TRBJ1-1
cdr3_nt: TGTGCCAGCAGTTACAGCCGGAACACTGAAGCTTTCTTT
cdr3_aa: CASSYSRNTEAFF

v_call: TRBV9
d_call: .
clone_size: .
j_call: TRBJ1-4
cdr3_nt: TGTGCCAGCAGCCTCGGGGATGCAACTAATGAAAAACTGTTTTTT
cdr3_aa: CASSLGDATNEKLFF

v_call: TRBV18
d_call: TRBD1
clone_size: .
j_call: TRBJ1-4
cdr3_nt: TGTGCCAGCTCAATACAGGGGGCCCGTAATGAAAAACTGTTTTTT
cdr3_aa: CASSIQGARNEKLFF

v_call: TRBV4-1
d_call: .
clone_size: .
j_call: TRBJ1-1
cdr3_nt: TGCGCCAGCAGCCCGAGTCCCGGGGGGAACACTGAAGCTTTCTTT
cdr3_aa: CASSPSPGGNTEAFF